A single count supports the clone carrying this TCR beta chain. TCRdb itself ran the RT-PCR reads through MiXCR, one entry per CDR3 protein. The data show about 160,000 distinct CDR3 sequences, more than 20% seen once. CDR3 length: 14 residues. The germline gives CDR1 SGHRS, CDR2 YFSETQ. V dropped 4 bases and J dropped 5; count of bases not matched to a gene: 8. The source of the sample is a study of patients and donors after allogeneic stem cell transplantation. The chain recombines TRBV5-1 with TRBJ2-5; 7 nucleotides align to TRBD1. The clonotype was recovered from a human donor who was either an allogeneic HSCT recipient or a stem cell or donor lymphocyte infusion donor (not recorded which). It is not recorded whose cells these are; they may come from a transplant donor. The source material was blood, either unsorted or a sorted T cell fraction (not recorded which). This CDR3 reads CASSPRQGGETQYF. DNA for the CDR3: TGCGCCAGCAGCCCACGACAGGGCGGGGAGACCCAGTACTTC.